This TCR beta chain was captured by sequencing in a study of beta chain features in type 1 diabetes. Study as a whole: Taken together, all samples contributed fewer than 110 million examined sorted cells. Whole-study results and caveats: Any HLA effect on TCRB rearrangement was left unresolved by small sub-analyses. Moderately but significantly shorter TCRB CDR3s were found in Type 1 diabetes patients in all four CD4+ subsets.

V dropped 0 bases and J dropped 0 bases, with 9 bases sitting between them. Germline CDR1 is SGHRS and CDR2 is YFSETQ. The CDR3 loop spans 15 amino acids. This clone has a single count. Its cognate antigen is unknown. The investigators reverse transcribed all of the isolated RNA, so they sequenced expressed TCRB transcripts. TCRdb's copy holds only in-frame clones and misses some; the assay was immunoSEQ multiplex PCR. Of about 350,000 clones listed, about 20% are singletons. This TCR was recovered from a young woman in good health. The sequenced material came from naive CD4+ T cells from blood. The chain is built from TRBV5-1 and TRBJ2-5; the D gene is possibly TRBD2 (6 bases). CDR3 in amino acids: CASSLGSGYQETQYF. The CDR3 nucleotides are TGCGCCAGCAGCTTGGGAAGCGGGTACCAAGAGACCCAGTACTTC.